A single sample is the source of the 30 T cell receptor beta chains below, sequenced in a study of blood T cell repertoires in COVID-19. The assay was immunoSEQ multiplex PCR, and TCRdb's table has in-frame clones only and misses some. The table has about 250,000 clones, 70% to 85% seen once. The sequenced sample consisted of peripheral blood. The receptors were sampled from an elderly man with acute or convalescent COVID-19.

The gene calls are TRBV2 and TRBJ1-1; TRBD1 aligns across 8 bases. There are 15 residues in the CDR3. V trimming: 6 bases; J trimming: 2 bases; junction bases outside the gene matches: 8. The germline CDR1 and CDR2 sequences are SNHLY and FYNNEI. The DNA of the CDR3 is TGTGCCAGCAGATCGGACAGGGCGGGAAACACTGAAGCTTTCTTT. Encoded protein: CASRSDRAGNTEAFF. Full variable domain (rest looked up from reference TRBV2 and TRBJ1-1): EPEVTQTPSHQVTQMGQEVILRCVPISNHLYFYWYRQILGQKVEFLVSFYNNEISEKSEIFDDQFSVERPDGSNFTLKIRSTKLEDSAMYFCASRSDRAGNTEAFFGQGTRLTVV.

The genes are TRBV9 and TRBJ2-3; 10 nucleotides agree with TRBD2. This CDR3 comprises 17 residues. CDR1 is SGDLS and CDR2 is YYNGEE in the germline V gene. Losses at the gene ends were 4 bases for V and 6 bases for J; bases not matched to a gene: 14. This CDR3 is CASSPQPGLAWGDTQYF. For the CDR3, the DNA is TGTGCCAGCAGCCCTCAACCGGGACTAGCGTGGGGGGATACGCAGTATTTT.

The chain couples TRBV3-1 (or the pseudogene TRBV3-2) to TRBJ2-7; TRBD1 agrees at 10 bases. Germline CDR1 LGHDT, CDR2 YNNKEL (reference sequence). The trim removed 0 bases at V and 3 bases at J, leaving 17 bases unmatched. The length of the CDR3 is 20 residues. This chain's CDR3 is CASSQDLLGFWDRGNYEQYF. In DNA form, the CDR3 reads TGTGCCAGCAGCCAAGATCTGCTCGGCTTTTGGGACAGGGGTAACTACGAGCAGTACTTC.

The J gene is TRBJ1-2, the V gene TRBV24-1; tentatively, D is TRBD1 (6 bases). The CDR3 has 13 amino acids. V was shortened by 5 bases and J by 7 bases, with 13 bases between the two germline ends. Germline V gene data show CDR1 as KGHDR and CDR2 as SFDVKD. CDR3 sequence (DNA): TGTGCCACCAGTGGTACACAGGGCGGTGGCTACACCTTC. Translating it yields CATSGTQGGGYTF.

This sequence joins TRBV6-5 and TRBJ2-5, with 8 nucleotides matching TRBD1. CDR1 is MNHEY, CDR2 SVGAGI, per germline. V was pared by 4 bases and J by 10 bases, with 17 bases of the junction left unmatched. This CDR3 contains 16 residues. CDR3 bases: TGTGCCAGCAGTTCCTCCGGGACAGGCTCGAGAGTGGGCCAGTACTTC. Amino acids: CASSSSGTGSRVGQYF.

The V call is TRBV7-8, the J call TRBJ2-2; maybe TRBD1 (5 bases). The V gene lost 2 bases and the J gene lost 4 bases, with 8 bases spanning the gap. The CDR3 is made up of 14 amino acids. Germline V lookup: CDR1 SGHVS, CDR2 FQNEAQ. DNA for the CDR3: TGTGCCAGCAGCTTAAGACAGCCCACCGGGGAGCTGTTTTTT. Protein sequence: CASSLRQPTGELFF.

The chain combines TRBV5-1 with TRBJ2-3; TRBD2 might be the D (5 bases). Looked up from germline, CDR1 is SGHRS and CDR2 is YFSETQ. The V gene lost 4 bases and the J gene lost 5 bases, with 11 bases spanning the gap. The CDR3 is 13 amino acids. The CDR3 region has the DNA TGCGCCAGCAGCGGGAGATTGGGAGATACGCAGTATTTT. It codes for CASSGRLGDTQYF.

Here the CDR3 DNA reads TGTGCCAGCTCACCGAGTAGGGGCTCTCACGAGCAGTACTTC. This sequence encodes CASSPSRGSHEQYF. The chain carries TRBV18 and TRBJ2-7; TRBD1 might be the D (5 bases). This CDR3 spans 14 amino acids. Per the germline V gene, CDR1 is KGHSH and CDR2 is LQKENI. V was trimmed by 3 bases and J by 5 bases, leaving 14 bases between them.

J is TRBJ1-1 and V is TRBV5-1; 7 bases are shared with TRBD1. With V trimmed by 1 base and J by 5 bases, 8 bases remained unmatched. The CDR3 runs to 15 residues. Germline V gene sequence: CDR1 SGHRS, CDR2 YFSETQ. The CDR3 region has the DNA TGCGCCAGCAGCTTGAACGGAGGGGGCGAGACTGAAGCTTTCTTT. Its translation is CASSLNGGGETEAFF.

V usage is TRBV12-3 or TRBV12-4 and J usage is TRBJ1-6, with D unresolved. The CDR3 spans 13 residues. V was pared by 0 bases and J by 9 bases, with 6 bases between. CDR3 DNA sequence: TGTGCCAGCAGTTTAGCGAGGTTTTCACCCCTCCACTTT. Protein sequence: CASSLARFSPLHF.

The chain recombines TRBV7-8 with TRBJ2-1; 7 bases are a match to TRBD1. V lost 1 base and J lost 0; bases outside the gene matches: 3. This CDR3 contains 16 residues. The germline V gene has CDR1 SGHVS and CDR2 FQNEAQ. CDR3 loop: CASSLGRQGSYNEQFF. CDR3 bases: TGTGCCAGCAGCTTAGGGCGACAGGGCTCCTACAATGAGCAGTTCTTC.

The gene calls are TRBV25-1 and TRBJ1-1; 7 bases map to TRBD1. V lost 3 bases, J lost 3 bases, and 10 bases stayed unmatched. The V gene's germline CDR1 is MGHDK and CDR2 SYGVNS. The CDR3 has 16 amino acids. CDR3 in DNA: TGTGCCAGCAGTGACTTAGGGACAGTTAGCTACACTGAAGCTTTCTTT. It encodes CASSDLGTVSYTEAFF.

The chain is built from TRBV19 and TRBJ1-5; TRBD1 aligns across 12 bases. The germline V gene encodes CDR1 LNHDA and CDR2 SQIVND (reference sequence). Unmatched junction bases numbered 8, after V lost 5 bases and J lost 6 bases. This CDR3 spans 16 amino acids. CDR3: CASSPGQGARSQPQHF. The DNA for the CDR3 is TGTGCCAGTAGTCCGGGACAGGGGGCGCGGAGTCAGCCCCAGCATTTT.

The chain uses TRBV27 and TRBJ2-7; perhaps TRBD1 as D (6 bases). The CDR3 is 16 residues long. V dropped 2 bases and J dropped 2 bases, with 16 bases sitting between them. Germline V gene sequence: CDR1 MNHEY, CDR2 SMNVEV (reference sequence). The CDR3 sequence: CASSLGNRAIPYEQYF. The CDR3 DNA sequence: TGTGCCAGCAGTTTAGGAAACAGGGCCATACCCTACGAGCAGTACTTC.

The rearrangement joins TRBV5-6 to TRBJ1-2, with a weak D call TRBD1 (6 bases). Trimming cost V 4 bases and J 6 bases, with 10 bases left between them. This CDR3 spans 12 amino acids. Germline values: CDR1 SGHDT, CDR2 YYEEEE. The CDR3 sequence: CASSRGADGYTF. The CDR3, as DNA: TGTGCCAGCAGCCGGGGGGCTGATGGCTACACCTTC.

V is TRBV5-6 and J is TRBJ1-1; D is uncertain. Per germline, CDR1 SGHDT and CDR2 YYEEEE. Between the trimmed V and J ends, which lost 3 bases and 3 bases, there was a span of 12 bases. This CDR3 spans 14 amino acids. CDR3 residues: CASSSGKRYTEAFF. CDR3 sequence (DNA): TGTGCCAGCAGCTCCGGTAAAAGATACACTGAAGCTTTCTTT.

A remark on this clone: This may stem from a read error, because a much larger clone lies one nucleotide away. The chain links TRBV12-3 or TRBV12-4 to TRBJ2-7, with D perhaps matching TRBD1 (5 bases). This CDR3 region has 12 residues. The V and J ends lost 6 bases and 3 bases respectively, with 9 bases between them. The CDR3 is CASSPTVYEQYF. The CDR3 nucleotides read TGTGCCAGCAGCCCGACAGTCTACGAGCAGTACTTC.

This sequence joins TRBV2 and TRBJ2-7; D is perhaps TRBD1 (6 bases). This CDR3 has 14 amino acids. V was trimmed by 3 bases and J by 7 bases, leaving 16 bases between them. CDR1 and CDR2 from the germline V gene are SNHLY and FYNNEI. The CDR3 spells CASSELRQVGEQYF. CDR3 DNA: TGTGCCAGCAGTGAGCTCCGACAGGTGGGGGAGCAGTACTTC.

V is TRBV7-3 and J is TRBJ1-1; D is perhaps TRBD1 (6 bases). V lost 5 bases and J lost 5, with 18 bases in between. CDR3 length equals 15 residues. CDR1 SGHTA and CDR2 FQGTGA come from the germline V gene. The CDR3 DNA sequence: TGTGCCAGCAGCCCGAACGGAATGAGGGGGACTGAAGCTTTCTTT. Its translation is CASSPNGMRGTEAFF.

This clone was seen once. The CDR3 coding sequence is TGTGCCAGCAGCTCCTCCCCTAACTATGGCTACACCTTC. It translates to CASSSSPNYGYTF. V usage is TRBV11-2 and J usage is TRBJ1-2; unclear D gene. The length of the CDR3 is 13 residues. Looked up from germline, CDR1 is SGHAT and CDR2 is FQNNGV. Trimming shortened V by 4 bases and J by 0 bases, and 6 bases separated the two germline ends.

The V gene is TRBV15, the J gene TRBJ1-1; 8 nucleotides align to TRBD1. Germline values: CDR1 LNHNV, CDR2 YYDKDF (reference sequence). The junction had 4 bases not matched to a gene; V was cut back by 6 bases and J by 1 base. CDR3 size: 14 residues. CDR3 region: CATRDRARNTEAFF. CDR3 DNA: TGTGCCACCAGGGACAGGGCGCGGAACACTGAAGCTTTCTTT.

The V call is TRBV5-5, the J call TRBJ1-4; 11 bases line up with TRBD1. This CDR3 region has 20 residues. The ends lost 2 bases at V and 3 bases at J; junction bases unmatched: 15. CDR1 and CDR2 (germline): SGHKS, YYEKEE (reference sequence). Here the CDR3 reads CASSFSIRTGGSAANEKLFF. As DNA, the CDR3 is TGTGCCAGCAGCTTTTCAATCAGGACAGGGGGCTCGGCGGCTAATGAAAAACTGTTTTTT.

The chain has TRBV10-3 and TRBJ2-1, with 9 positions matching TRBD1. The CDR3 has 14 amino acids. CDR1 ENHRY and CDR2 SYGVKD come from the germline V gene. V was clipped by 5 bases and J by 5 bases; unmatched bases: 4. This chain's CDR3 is CAISRDRANNEQFF. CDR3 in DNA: TGTGCCATCAGTAGGGACAGGGCTAACAATGAGCAGTTCTTC.

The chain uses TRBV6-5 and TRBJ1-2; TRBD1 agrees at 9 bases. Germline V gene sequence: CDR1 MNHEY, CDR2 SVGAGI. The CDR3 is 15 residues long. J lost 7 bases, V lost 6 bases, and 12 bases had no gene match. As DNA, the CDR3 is TGTGCCAGCAGGAAGAAACCGGGACAGGGAACTGGCTACACCTTC. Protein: CASRKKPGQGTGYTF.

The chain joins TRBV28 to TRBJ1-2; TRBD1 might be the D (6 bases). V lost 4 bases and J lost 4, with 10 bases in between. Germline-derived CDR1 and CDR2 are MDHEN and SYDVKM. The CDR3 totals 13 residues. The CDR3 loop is CASSWAQGYGYTF. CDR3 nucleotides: TGTGCCAGCAGTTGGGCACAGGGCTATGGCTACACCTTC.

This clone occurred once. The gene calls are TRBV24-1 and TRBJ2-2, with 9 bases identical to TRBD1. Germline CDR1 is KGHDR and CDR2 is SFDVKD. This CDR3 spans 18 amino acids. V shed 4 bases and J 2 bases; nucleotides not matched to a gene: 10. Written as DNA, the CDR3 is TGTGCCACCAGTGACCCACCGGGACAGGGAAGTAACACCGGGGAGCTGTTTTTT. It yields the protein CATSDPPGQGSNTGELFF.

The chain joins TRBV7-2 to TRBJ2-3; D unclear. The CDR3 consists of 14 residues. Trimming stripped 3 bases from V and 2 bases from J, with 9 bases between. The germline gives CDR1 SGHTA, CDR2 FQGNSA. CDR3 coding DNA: TGTGCCAGCAGCTTGGCCGCTTCCACAGATACGCAGTATTTT. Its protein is CASSLAASTDTQYF.

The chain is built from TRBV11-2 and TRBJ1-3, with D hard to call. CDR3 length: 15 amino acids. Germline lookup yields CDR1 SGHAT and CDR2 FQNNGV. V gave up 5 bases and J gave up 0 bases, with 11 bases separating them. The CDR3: CASSPRTSSGNTIYF. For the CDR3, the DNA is TGTGCCAGCAGCCCACGAACGAGCTCTGGAAACACCATATATTTT. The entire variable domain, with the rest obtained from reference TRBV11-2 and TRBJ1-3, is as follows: EAGVAQSPRYKIIEKRQSVAFWCNPISGHATLYWYQQILGQGPKLLIQFQNNGVVDDSQLPKDRFSAERLKGVDSTLKIQPAKLEDSAVYLCASSPRTSSGNTIYFGEGSWLTVV.

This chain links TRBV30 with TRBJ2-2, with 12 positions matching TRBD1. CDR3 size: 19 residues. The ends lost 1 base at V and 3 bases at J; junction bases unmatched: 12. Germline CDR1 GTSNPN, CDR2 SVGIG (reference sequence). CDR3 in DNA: TGTGCCTGGAGTGGTCTTCTCGGGGACAGGGGGCTGGACACCGGGGAGCTGTTTTTT. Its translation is CAWSGLLGDRGLDTGELFF. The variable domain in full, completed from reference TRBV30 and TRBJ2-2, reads SQTIHQWPATLVQPVGSPLSLECTVEGTSNPNLYWYRQAAGRGLQLLFYSVGIGQISSEVPQNLSASRPQDRQFILSSKKLLLSDSGFYLCAWSGLLGDRGLDTGELFFGEGSRLTVL.

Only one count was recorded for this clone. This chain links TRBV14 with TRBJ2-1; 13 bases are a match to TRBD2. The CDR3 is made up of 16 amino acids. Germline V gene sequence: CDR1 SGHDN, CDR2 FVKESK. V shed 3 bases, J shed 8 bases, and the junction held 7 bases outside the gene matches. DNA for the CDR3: TGTGCCAGCAGCCAGCCAAGACTAGCGGGAGGAGATGAGCAGTTCTTC. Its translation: CASSQPRLAGGDEQFF.